This TCR beta chain was identified in a study of OX40 agonist ivuxolimab in advanced cancers. For context, the study as a whole: Ivuxolimab, which targeted the costimulatory receptor OX40 (CD134), was an agonistic, fully human IgG2 monoclonal antibody. Intravenous ivuxolimab was administered to patients every 2 weeks at six dose levels: 0.01, 0.1, 0.3, 1.5, 3 and 10 mg/kg. Among the roughly 50 dose-escalation patients, around 19 had hepatocellular carcinoma, about 15 melanoma, 9 renal cell carcinoma and 9 head and neck cancer. In the dose-escalation cohort, 82.7% of patients were male, and the mean age was approximately 60 years, with a range of about 23 to 90. Patients were allowed to have had prior anti-PD-1, anti-PD-L1 or anti-CTLA-4 therapy, and about 40% of the dose-escalation patients had been treated with checkpoint inhibitors. Three dose-escalation patients achieved partial responses, one with hepatocellular carcinoma and two with cutaneous melanoma. Peripheral TCRbeta sequencing aimed to test whether ivuxolimab altered TCR sequence diversity and caused clonal T-cell expansion. The paper describes the monotherapy dose-escalation part (N ≈ 50 patients) of the phase I trial of ivuxolimab. Overall study results and their limits: Which antigens the clonally expanded peripheral T cells were specific for was not determined. At doses from 0.1 to 3.0 mg/kg, clonal expansion was seen in both CD4+ and CD8+ blood T cells between baseline and week 6. Low levels of normalized T-cell clonal expansion were also seen in some patients who did not respond. In the 0.1-3.0 mg/kg groups, partial responders had among the lowest normalized peripheral clonal expansion, particularly in CD8+ T cells. After ivuxolimab, expanded clones were on average more numerous among CD8+ T cells than among CD4+ T cells.

From the cysteine through the phenylalanine, the CDR3 covers 14 amino acids. CDR3 DNA only is kept here, 42 bases in frame from base 1. CDR1 and CDR2 (MNHEY, SVGAGI) derive from the germline V gene. Trimmed from V: 8 bases; trimmed from J: 1 base; junction bases lacking a gene match: 7. The trial excluded patients who had a history of autoimmune disease or who were on systemic immunosuppression. Peripheral blood for TCR sequencing was collected from all dose cohorts at baseline, on cycle 4 day 1, and on cycle 7 day 1. The samples were taken from a phase I, first-in-human, multicenter, open-label dose-escalation trial of ivuxolimab. Adults with locally advanced or metastatic melanoma, renal cell carcinoma, hepatocellular carcinoma or head and neck squamous cell carcinoma were enrolled in the trial. CD4+ and CD8+ T cells were sorted separately from peripheral blood before TCR sequencing. Concerning this clone: Its antigen remains unidentified. No base qualities exist here, and no much larger clone lies one base off it.

Genomic DNA was extracted from sorted cells for sequencing of the TCRbeta CDR3 region. TCRbeta CDR3 regions were sequenced using the immunoSEQ Assay. TCRdb retrieved this table from immuneACCESS and kept in-frame rearrangements only. Not all clones are present; in checked studies, unresolved V genes account for under half, and no reason is known for the remainder. The sample table holds some 32,000 clones, of which roughly 83% were seen once. In total, the top ten clones hold around 21% of the sample. The TCR originated in an adult with an advanced solid tumor such as melanoma, head and neck, liver or kidney cancer. The sequence joins TRBV6-5 to TRBJ2-7; 8 nucleotides in the junction match TRBD2. Here the sequenced sample was CD4+ or CD8+ T cells sorted from blood, taken in a trial of the OX40 agonist ivuxolimab. The CDR3 protein sequence reads: CASGRAGVSYEQYF. The nucleotides read TGTGCCAGCGGGAGAGCGGGAGTTTCCTACGAGCAGTACTTC.